These T cell receptor beta chains were read from a single sample in a study of beta chain features in type 1 diabetes. Sequencing was performed with immunoSEQ multiplex PCR; in TCRdb, only in-frame clones are kept and a portion is missing. The sample has about half a million clones; roughly 11% are singletons. Sequencing was carried out using naive CD4+ T cells from blood. Source of these receptors: a woman between 18 and 30 years old in good health. The CDR3 runs from the conserved cysteine through the conserved F or W. Fields, in order: CDR3 DNA, CDR3 protein, J gene, D gene, clone size, V gene. The D gene is left open where the match is weak. A row's size may be missing; if present it is once, few, many or a size class.

CDR3 DNA: TGTGCCAGCAGTGCGGGCGGAGAGAATCAGCCCCAGCATTTT; CDR3 protein: CASSAGGENQPQHF; J gene: TRBJ1-5; D gene: -; clone size: few; V gene: TRBV25-1
CDR3 DNA: TGTGCCAGCAGAAGGTGGACTACCAGAGATACGCAGTATTTT; CDR3 protein: CASRRWTTRDTQYF; J gene: TRBJ2-3; D gene: -; clone size: -; V gene: TRBV27
CDR3 DNA: TGCGCCAGCAGCCAAGATCGGGCGGGGGTATTTGAGCAGTTCTTC; CDR3 protein: CASSQDRAGVFEQFF; J gene: TRBJ2-1; D gene: TRBD2; clone size: -; V gene: TRBV4-1
CDR3 DNA: TGTGCCAGCAGTTGGGACAGGGTGTCAGATACGCAGTATTTT; CDR3 protein: CASSWDRVSDTQYF; J gene: TRBJ2-3; D gene: TRBD1; clone size: -; V gene: TRBV6-6
CDR3 DNA: TGTGCCAGCAGCGTAGGGGCGGGGAACTACAATGAGCAGTTCTTC; CDR3 protein: CASSVGAGNYNEQFF; J gene: TRBJ2-1; D gene: -; clone size: -; V gene: TRBV9
CDR3 DNA: TGTGCCAGCAGCTTAGACGGGACAGCCATGAACACTGAAGCTTTCTTT; CDR3 protein: CASSLDGTAMNTEAFF; J gene: TRBJ1-1; D gene: TRBD1; clone size: -; V gene: TRBV7-2
CDR3 DNA: TGTGCCACCCAGGGGGCGTTTGGCTACACCTTC; CDR3 protein: CATQGAFGYTF; J gene: TRBJ1-2; D gene: TRBD1; clone size: -; V gene: TRBV19
CDR3 DNA: TGTGCCAGCAGCGTAGTAGCCCAGGAGAATGAGCAGTTCTTC; CDR3 protein: CASSVVAQENEQFF; J gene: TRBJ2-1; D gene: -; clone size: -; V gene: TRBV9
CDR3 DNA: TGTGCCAGCTCACAATCCAGGGGGTATGAGCAGTTCTTC; CDR3 protein: CASSQSRGYEQFF; J gene: TRBJ2-1; D gene: TRBD1; clone size: -; V gene: TRBV18
CDR3 DNA: TGTGCCAGCAGCGTAGGTCCTGCGTCGAACACTGAAGCTTTCTTT; CDR3 protein: CASSVGPASNTEAFF; J gene: TRBJ1-1; D gene: -; clone size: few; V gene: TRBV9
CDR3 DNA: TGTGCCATCACTTCTACCCAGAACCCCTACAATGAGCAGTTCTTC; CDR3 protein: CAITSTQNPYNEQFF; J gene: TRBJ2-1; D gene: -; clone size: -; V gene: TRBV10-3
CDR3 DNA: TGTGCCAGCAGTCTCGGACAGGGGACATACAATGAGCAGTTCTTC; CDR3 protein: CASSLGQGTYNEQFF; J gene: TRBJ2-1; D gene: TRBD1; clone size: few; V gene: TRBV13
CDR3 DNA: TGCGCCAGCAGAGCGCGGAGCACAGATACGCAGTATTTT; CDR3 protein: CASRARSTDTQYF; J gene: TRBJ2-3; D gene: -; clone size: -; V gene: TRBV5-1
CDR3 DNA: TGTGCCAGCAGCTTAGGCGGGGATAGCACAGATACGCAGTATTTT; CDR3 protein: CASSLGGDSTDTQYF; J gene: TRBJ2-3; D gene: -; clone size: few; V gene: TRBV7-2
CDR3 DNA: TGTGCCAGCAGTCTGATGGCTACGCAGTATTTT; CDR3 protein: CASSLMATQYF; J gene: TRBJ2-3; D gene: -; clone size: many; V gene: TRBV7-6
CDR3 DNA: TGTGCCAGCAGCTTAGCCCGTTTCGGGGGGTTCGATACGCAGTATTTT; CDR3 protein: CASSLARFGGFDTQYF; J gene: TRBJ2-3; D gene: TRBD2; clone size: few; V gene: TRBV7-2
CDR3 DNA: TGTGCCAGCTACCCTAGGGACGGGCAGCTAGGAGGCTACACCTTC; CDR3 protein: CASYPRDGQLGGYTF; J gene: TRBJ1-2; D gene: -; clone size: few; V gene: TRBV9
CDR3 DNA: TGCAGCGTTGACGGAACAGGTGGGACAGATACGCAGTATTTT; CDR3 protein: CSVDGTGGTDTQYF; J gene: TRBJ2-3; D gene: -; clone size: few; V gene: TRBV29-1
CDR3 DNA: TGTGCCAGCAGCTTGGCTCACGAAAACATTCAGTACTTC; CDR3 protein: CASSLAHENIQYF; J gene: TRBJ2-4; D gene: -; clone size: few; V gene: TRBV5-4
CDR3 DNA: TGTGCCAGCAGCGATACAGTTAACACTGAAGCTTTCTTT; CDR3 protein: CASSDTVNTEAFF; J gene: TRBJ1-1; D gene: -; clone size: -; V gene: TRBV7-9
CDR3 DNA: TGCGCCAGCAGCCAGGACAGGGCAGAGACCCAGTACTTC; CDR3 protein: CASSQDRAETQYF; J gene: TRBJ2-5; D gene: TRBD1; clone size: -; V gene: TRBV5-1
CDR3 DNA: TGCAGCGTCGGAGAGCAAGCTAATGAAAAACTGTTTTTT; CDR3 protein: CSVGEQANEKLFF; J gene: TRBJ1-4; D gene: -; clone size: -; V gene: TRBV29-1
CDR3 DNA: TGTGCCAGCAGTCTGGGGACTAGCGCCCTTCTCAATGAGCAGTTCTTC; CDR3 protein: CASSLGTSALLNEQFF; J gene: TRBJ2-1; D gene: TRBD2; clone size: -; V gene: TRBV2
CDR3 DNA: TGTGCCAGCAGAAAGACTAGCCGAGAGACCCAGTACTTC; CDR3 protein: CASRKTSRETQYF; J gene: TRBJ2-5; D gene: TRBD2; clone size: few; V gene: TRBV11-3
CDR3 DNA: TGTGCCAGCAGCTCGGAGACTGGAACTTCCTACGAGCAGTACTTC; CDR3 protein: CASSSETGTSYEQYF; J gene: TRBJ2-7; D gene: -; clone size: few; V gene: TRBV7-9
CDR3 DNA: TGTGCCAGCAGCCAGTCCCTATACAATGAGCAGTTCTTC; CDR3 protein: CASSQSLYNEQFF; J gene: TRBJ2-1; D gene: -; clone size: many; V gene: TRBV14
CDR3 DNA: TGTGCCATTCGGACTAGCGGGGAGTACAATGAGCAGTTCTTC; CDR3 protein: CAIRTSGEYNEQFF; J gene: TRBJ2-1; D gene: TRBD2; clone size: -; V gene: TRBV10-3
CDR3 DNA: TGTGCCAGCAGCCCATATAGCGGGAGCGGTGAGCAGTACTTC; CDR3 protein: CASSPYSGSGEQYF; J gene: TRBJ2-7; D gene: TRBD2; clone size: few; V gene: TRBV7-2
CDR3 DNA: TGCAGTGCTAGTCCCGTAGTTGGGTTCTTC; CDR3 protein: CSASPVVGFF; J gene: TRBJ2-1; D gene: -; clone size: -; V gene: TRBV20-1
CDR3 DNA: TGTGCCAGCAGTTTCTTGACTAGCGGATACGAGCAGTACTTC; CDR3 protein: CASSFLTSGYEQYF; J gene: TRBJ2-7; D gene: TRBD2; clone size: few; V gene: TRBV6-5
CDR3 DNA: TGTGCCAGCAGTTTTAGTGGAGGAGGCGAGGAGGATGAGCAGTTCTTC; CDR3 protein: CASSFSGGGEEDEQFF; J gene: TRBJ2-1; D gene: -; clone size: -; V gene: TRBV28
CDR3 DNA: TGCGCCAGCAGACCTCAGGCAAACTCCTACAATGAGCAGTTCTTC; CDR3 protein: CASRPQANSYNEQFF; J gene: TRBJ2-1; D gene: -; clone size: few; V gene: TRBV5-1
CDR3 DNA: TGTGCCATCGCGGAGAGGACTAGCGAGGGGTATGAGCAGTTCTTC; CDR3 protein: CAIAERTSEGYEQFF; J gene: TRBJ2-1; D gene: TRBD2; clone size: few; V gene: TRBV10-3
CDR3 DNA: TGTGCCAGCAGCGTACAGGCAACAAACACCGGGGAGCTGTTTTTT; CDR3 protein: CASSVQATNTGELFF; J gene: TRBJ2-2; D gene: -; clone size: -; V gene: TRBV9
CDR3 DNA: TGTGCCAGCAGCCCACTAGCGGGACCCTACAATGAGCAGTTCTTC; CDR3 protein: CASSPLAGPYNEQFF; J gene: TRBJ2-1; D gene: TRBD2; clone size: few; V gene: TRBV7-2
CDR3 DNA: TGTGCCACCAGGTCGACTAGCGGGTACGAGCAGTACTTC; CDR3 protein: CATRSTSGYEQYF; J gene: TRBJ2-7; D gene: TRBD2; clone size: -; V gene: TRBV15
CDR3 DNA: TGTGCCAGCTCACCACTGGGACAGCACACTGAAGCTTTCTTT; CDR3 protein: CASSPLGQHTEAFF; J gene: TRBJ1-1; D gene: TRBD1; clone size: few; V gene: TRBV18
CDR3 DNA: TGTGCCAGCAGTGGGGCCAACGTCCTGACTTTC; CDR3 protein: CASSGANVLTF; J gene: TRBJ2-6; D gene: -; clone size: -; V gene: TRBV6-6
CDR3 DNA: TGTGCCAGCAGCTTAAACGCGGGATCCTCCTACAATGAGCAGTTCTTC; CDR3 protein: CASSLNAGSSYNEQFF; J gene: TRBJ2-1; D gene: -; clone size: few; V gene: TRBV7-6
CDR3 DNA: TGTGCCAGCAGTTCCCCCGCGGGGCCCTACAATGAGCAGTTCTTC; CDR3 protein: CASSSPAGPYNEQFF; J gene: TRBJ2-1; D gene: -; clone size: few; V gene: TRBV6-6
CDR3 DNA: TGTGCCATCGGACAGGGATGGGGAAAAGAGACCCAGTACTTC; CDR3 protein: CAIGQGWGKETQYF; J gene: TRBJ2-5; D gene: TRBD1; clone size: -; V gene: TRBV10-3
CDR3 DNA: TGCGCCAGCAGCCCCCAGGGAGGAGGCACTGAAGCTTTCTTT; CDR3 protein: CASSPQGGGTEAFF; J gene: TRBJ1-1; D gene: -; clone size: -; V gene: TRBV5-1
CDR3 DNA: TGTGCCACCAGCAGAGATAGGTCCGGCTACGAGCAGTACTTC; CDR3 protein: CATSRDRSGYEQYF; J gene: TRBJ2-7; D gene: -; clone size: -; V gene: TRBV15
CDR3 DNA: TGCAGCGTTGATCGGGGGCAGGCAGATACGCAGTATTTT; CDR3 protein: CSVDRGQADTQYF; J gene: TRBJ2-3; D gene: -; clone size: -; V gene: TRBV29-1